This TCR beta chain was retrieved from a study of shared clonotypes between healthy human individuals. The germline V and J ends were trimmed by 0 bases and 3 bases, with 15 bases remaining between them. CDR1 SGHTA and CDR2 FQGNSA come from the germline V gene. The CDR3 covers 16 residues. The repertoire was sequenced with immunoSEQ multiplex PCR; TCRdb's copy has only in-frame clones and lacks some. The sample has 2,500,000 or so clones; 90% to 95% are singletons. Broader study findings: Against clonotypes common to all four donors, non-shared ones had lower generation probabilities.

Concerning this clone itself: Its antigen is undetermined.

The chain uses TRBV7-2 and TRBJ2-7, with D perhaps TRBD1 (6 bases). Sequencing was performed on naive CD4+ T cells from PBMCs. Documented subset: CD45RA+ positively selected. The sequence derives from a man aged 18 to 35 in good health. Some clones in this sample may be carry-over from other donors' samples. CDR3 residues: CASSLAGSGTLYEQYF. The DNA of the CDR3 is TGTGCCAGCAGCTTAGCGGGATCCGGGACACTCTACGAGCAGTACTTC.